This T cell receptor beta chain originates from a study of identical twins. Study results and limitations: Beta out-of-frame sequences showed weaker excess twin sharing. Insertions were reduced in abundant cord blood beta clonotypes but not in memory repertoires.

TCRdb used MiXCR to reprocess the 5' RACE reads, holding one entry per CDR3 protein. This sample yields 350,000 or so distinct CDR3 sequences, of which 12% are seen a single time; approximately 7.5% belongs to the top ten. All donors were healthy, and all were Caucasian. Only a few counts were recorded for this clonotype. What it binds is not known. The germline gene is not matched at one end of the junction; a read error may be the cause. The CDR3 totals 11 residues. The germline V gene has CDR1 SNHLY and CDR2 FYNNEI. This sample was also put to use in a study of yellow fever vaccine responses in identical twins.

The chain employs TRBV2 and TRBJ2-4; 9 bases are a match to TRBD1. The TCR was taken from a woman between 18 and 30 years old in good health. Sequencing was performed on CD8+ T cells sorted from blood. The CDR3 DNA follows: TGTGCCAGCAGTTGGGACAGGGAAAGGAACTTC. Translating it yields CASSWDRERNF. Full variable domain (missing parts from reference TRBV2 and TRBJ2-4): EPEVTQTPSHQVTQMGQEVILRCVPISNHLYFYWYRQILGQKVEFLVSFYNNEISEKSEIFDDQFSVERPDGSNFTLKIRSTKLEDSAMYFCASSWDRERNFGAGTRLSVL.